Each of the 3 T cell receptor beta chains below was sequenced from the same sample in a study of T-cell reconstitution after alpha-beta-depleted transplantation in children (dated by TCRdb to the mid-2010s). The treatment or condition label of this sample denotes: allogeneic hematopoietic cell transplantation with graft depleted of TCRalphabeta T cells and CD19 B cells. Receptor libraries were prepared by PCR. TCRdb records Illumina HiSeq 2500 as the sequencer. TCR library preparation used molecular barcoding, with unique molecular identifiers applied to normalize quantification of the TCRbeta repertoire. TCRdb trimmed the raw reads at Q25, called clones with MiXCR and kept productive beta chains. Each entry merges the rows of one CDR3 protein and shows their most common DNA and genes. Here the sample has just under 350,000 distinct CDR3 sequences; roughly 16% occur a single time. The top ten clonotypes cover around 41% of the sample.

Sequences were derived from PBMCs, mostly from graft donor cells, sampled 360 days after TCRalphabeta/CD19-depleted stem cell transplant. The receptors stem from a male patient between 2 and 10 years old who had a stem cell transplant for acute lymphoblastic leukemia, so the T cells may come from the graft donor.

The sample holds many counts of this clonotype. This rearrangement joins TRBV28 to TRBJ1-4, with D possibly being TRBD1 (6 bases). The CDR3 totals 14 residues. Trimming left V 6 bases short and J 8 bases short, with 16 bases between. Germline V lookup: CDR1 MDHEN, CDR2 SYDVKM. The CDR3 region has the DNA TGTGCCAGCAGCCCCACAGGGTTTGAGGAAAAACTGTTTTTT. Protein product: CASSPTGFEEKLFF.

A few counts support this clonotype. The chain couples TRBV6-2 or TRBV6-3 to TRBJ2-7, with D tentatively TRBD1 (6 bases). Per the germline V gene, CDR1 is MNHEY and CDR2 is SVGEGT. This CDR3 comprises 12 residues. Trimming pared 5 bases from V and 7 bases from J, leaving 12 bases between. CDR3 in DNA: TGTGCCAGCAGTCCGCATAGGGGGGAGCAGTACTTC. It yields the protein CASSPHRGEQYF.

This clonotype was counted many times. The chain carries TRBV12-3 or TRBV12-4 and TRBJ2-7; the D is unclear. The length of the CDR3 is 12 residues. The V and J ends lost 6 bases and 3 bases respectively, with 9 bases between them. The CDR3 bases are TGTGCCAGCAGCTCAGTAATCTACGAGCAGTACTTC. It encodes CASSSVIYEQYF.